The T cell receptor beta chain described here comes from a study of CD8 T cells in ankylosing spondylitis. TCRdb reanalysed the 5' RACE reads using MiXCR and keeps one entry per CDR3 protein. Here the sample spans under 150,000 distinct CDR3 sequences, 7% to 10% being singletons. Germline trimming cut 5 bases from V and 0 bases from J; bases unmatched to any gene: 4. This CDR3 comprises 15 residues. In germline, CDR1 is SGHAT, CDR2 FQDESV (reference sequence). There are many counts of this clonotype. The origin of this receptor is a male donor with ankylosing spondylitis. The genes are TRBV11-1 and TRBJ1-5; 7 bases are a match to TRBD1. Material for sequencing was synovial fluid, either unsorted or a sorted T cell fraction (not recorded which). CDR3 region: CASSEGTASNQPQHF. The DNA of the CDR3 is TGTGCCAGCAGCGAGGGGACAGCTAGCAATCAGCCCCAGCATTTT.